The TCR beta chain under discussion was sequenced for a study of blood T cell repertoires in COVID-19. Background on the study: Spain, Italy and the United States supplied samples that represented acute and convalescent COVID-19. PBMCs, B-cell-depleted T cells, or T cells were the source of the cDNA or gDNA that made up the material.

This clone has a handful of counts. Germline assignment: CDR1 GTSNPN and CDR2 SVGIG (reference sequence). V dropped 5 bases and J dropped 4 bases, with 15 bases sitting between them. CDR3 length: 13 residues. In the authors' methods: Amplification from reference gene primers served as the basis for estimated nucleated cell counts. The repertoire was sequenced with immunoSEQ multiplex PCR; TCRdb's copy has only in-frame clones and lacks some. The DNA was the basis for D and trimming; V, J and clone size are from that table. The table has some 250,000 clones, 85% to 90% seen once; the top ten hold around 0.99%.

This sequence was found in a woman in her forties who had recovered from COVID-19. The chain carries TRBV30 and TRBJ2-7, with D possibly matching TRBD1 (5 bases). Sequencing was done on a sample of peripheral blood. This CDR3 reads CAWGHSIGYEQYF. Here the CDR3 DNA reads TGTGCCTGGGGACACAGCATCGGTTACGAGCAGTACTTC.